This entry describes one T cell receptor (beta chain). Its antigen is currently unknown. Preparation of the TCRbeta library was carried out with unique molecular identifiers. MiXCR, applied by TCRdb to the PCR reads, yields one record per CDR3 protein. The sample has 550,000 to 600,000 distinct CDR3 sequences, roughly 23% seen once. The record originates from a study of T-cell reconstitution after alpha-beta-depleted transplantation in children. General observations from the study: High day-60 TCRbeta diversity in some patients came from surviving recipient T cells and thymic progenitors. Newly generated T cells supplied most T-cell counts and diversity one year post-transplant.

Germline V lookup: CDR1 LGHDT, CDR2 YNNKEL (reference sequence). This CDR3 is 15 amino acids long. The ends lost 2 bases at V and 5 bases at J; junction bases unmatched: 8. Sequences were derived from PBMCs, mostly from graft donor cells, sampled 360 days after TCRalphabeta/CD19-depleted stem cell transplant. The V call is TRBV3-1, the J call TRBJ2-5; 7 positions agree with TRBD2. The clonotype comes from a boy less than two years old who had a stem cell transplant for acute myeloid leukemia, so the T cells may come from the graft donor. CDR3 amino acids: CASSQSASGGETQYF. The CDR3 DNA reads as TGTGCCAGCAGCCAATCGGCTAGCGGTGGGGAGACCCAGTACTTC.